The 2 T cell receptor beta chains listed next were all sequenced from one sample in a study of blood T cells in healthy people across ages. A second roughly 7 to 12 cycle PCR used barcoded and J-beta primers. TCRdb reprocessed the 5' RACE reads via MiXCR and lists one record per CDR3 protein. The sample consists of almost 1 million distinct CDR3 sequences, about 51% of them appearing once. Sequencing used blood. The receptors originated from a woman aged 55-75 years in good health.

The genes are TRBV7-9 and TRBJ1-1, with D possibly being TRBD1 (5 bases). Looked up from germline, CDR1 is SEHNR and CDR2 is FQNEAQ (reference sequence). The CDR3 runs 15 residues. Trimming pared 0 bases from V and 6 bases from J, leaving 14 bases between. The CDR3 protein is CASSLAHGGVPEAFF. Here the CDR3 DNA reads TGTGCCAGCAGCTTAGCTCATGGGGGAGTCCCTGAAGCTTTCTTT.

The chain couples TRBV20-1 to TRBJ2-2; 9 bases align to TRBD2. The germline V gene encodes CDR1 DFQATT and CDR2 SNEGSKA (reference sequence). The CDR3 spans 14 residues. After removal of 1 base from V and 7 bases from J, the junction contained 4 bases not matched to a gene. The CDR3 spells CSARGGRAFGELFF. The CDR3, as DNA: TGCAGTGCTAGAGGCGGGAGGGCCTTCGGGGAGCTGTTTTTT.